These 20 T cell receptor beta chains were sequenced from one sample in a study of T cell changes during pregnancy in multiple sclerosis (dated by TCRdb to the late 2010s). The library came from the immunoSEQ multiplex PCR assay. The immuneACCESS repertoire file appears here via TCRdb, limited to in-frame rearrangements. These files lack a portion of the clones; in checked studies, under half of the deficit traces to unresolved V genes, and the cause of the others is not known. Recorded for this sample are approximately 41,000 clones; about 88% of them occurred a single time. Together, the top ten hold about 1.2% of the sample. The source material was CD4+ T cells from peripheral blood mononuclear cells, sampled in the first trimester of pregnancy. The receptors stem from a female donor with multiple sclerosis, enrolled in a pregnancy study.

The chain couples TRBV5-6 to TRBJ2-7; D is perhaps TRBD2 (6 bases). The CDR3 consists of 16 residues. Trimming stripped 4 bases from V and 2 bases from J, with 19 bases between. Germline CDR1 is SGHDT and CDR2 is YYEEEE. As DNA, the CDR3 is TGTGCCAGCAGCCCCGCGGGGCCACTCATAACCTACGAGCAGTACTTC. It translates to CASSPAGPLITYEQYF. The full variable domain, its missing parts supplied by reference TRBV5-6 and TRBJ2-7, is DAGVTQSPTHLIKTRGQQVTLRCSPKSGHDTVSWYQQALGQGPQFIFQYYEEEERQRGNFPDRFSGHQFPNYSSELNVNALLLGDSALYLCASSPAGPLITYEQYFGPGTRLTVT.

The rearrangement links TRBV11-2 to TRBJ2-3, with TRBD2 as a possible D gene (6 bases). The CDR3 has 14 residues. V was clipped by 5 bases and J by 0 bases, with 9 bases between them. Germline V gene sequence: CDR1 SGHAT, CDR2 FQNNGV. CDR3 protein: CASSPGTSTDTQYF. The CDR3, as DNA: TGTGCCAGCAGCCCTGGGACTAGCACAGATACGCAGTATTTT.

The chain couples TRBV5-3 to TRBJ2-1, with 13 bases identical to TRBD2. Being an ORF, TRBV5-3 has a function that is uncertain. The CDR3 is 14 amino acids. The ends lost 8 bases at V and 14 bases at J; junction bases unmatched: 13. The CDR3 sequence: CASSDRTSGGHEFF. The CDR3 bases are TGTGCCAGCTCTGACCGGACTAGCGGGGGCCACGAGTTCTTC.

V usage is TRBV6-1 and J usage is TRBJ2-5; TRBD2 aligns across 9 bases. The end of the DNA fits TRBJ2-7 better, so the J call may be wrong. Germline CDR1 MNHNS, CDR2 SASEGT. The CDR3 consists of 14 residues. CDR3 sequence: CASRLDVAGVEQYF. The CDR3 coding sequence is TGTGCCAGCAGATTGGACGTAGCGGGAGTCGAGCAGTACTTC.

This clone was found a few times. The rearrangement links TRBV6-4 to TRBJ2-2, with 8 bases identical to TRBD2. The CDR3 contains 14 residues. The V and J ends lost 4 bases and 5 bases, in that order; junction bases with no gene match: 3. Germline V gene data show CDR1 as MRHNA and CDR2 as SNTAGT. The CDR3 is CASSAGLETGELFF. The CDR3 DNA sequence: TGTGCCAGCAGTGCGGGACTAGAGACCGGGGAGCTGTTTTTT.

The chain employs TRBV6-5 and TRBJ1-3; TRBD1 is a possible D gene (6 bases). This CDR3 spans 14 amino acids. Germline V gene sequence: CDR1 MNHEY, CDR2 SVGAGI. V dropped 8 bases and J dropped 2 bases, with 13 bases sitting between them. Here the CDR3 reads CASFGGAAGNTIYF. DNA of the CDR3: TGTGCCAGCTTTGGGGGGGCGGCTGGAAACACCATATATTTT.

For the CDR3, the DNA is TGTGCCTGGAGAGTGGGACAGTCCCGGGCCTATGGCTACACCTTC. Translated, it gives CAWRVGQSRAYGYTF. V gene TRBV30 combines with J gene TRBJ1-2; 7 bases align to TRBD1. The V gene end was trimmed by 3 bases and the J gene end by 4 bases; junction bases not matched to a gene: 11. Germline values: CDR1 GTSNPN, CDR2 SVGIG (reference sequence). This CDR3 is built from 15 residues.

The rearrangement links TRBV10-1 to TRBJ1-1; 9 bases are a match to TRBD1. V lost 6 bases to trimming and J lost 6 bases; unmatched junction nucleotides: 11. The germline CDR1 and CDR2 sequences are WNHNN and SYGVQD (reference sequence). The CDR3 runs 15 residues. The CDR3 loop is CASSPGQGMSAEAFF. The CDR3 DNA follows: TGCGCCAGCAGCCCAGGACAGGGGATGAGCGCTGAAGCTTTCTTT.

The chain couples TRBV27 to TRBJ1-2; D may be TRBD1 (5 bases). This CDR3 contains 15 residues. In germline, CDR1 is MNHEY, CDR2 SMNVEV (reference sequence). Deletions cut 2 bases from V and 1 base from J, with 11 bases between. The CDR3 DNA reads as TGTGCCAGCAGTTTAAGGGGAAGGGGTAACTATGGCTACACCTTC. This translates into CASSLRGRGNYGYTF.

The chain employs TRBV5-1 and TRBJ2-5; 7 bases line up with TRBD1. In germline, CDR1 is SGHRS, CDR2 YFSETQ. Trimming cost V 4 bases and J 5 bases; bases outside gene matches: 5. The CDR3 runs to 13 residues. The CDR3 is CASSLGQMETQYF. The CDR3 DNA sequence: TGCGCCAGCAGCCTGGGACAGATGGAGACCCAGTACTTC.

This rearrangement joins TRBV5-1 to TRBJ1-6; 8 bases are a match to TRBD1. The CDR3 sequence is 16 residues long. V dropped 1 base and J dropped 8; count of bases not matched to a gene: 8. Germline V gene data show CDR1 as SGHRS and CDR2 as YFSETQ. The CDR3 coding sequence is TGCGCCAGCAGCTTGCAAGGGACAGGCGGTGATTCACCCCTCCACTTT. This translates into CASSLQGTGGDSPLHF.

This clone was detected only once. The genes are TRBV10-1 and TRBJ1-5, with D maybe TRBD1 (6 bases). CDR3 size: 15 residues. V was trimmed by 2 bases and J by 4 bases, leaving 12 bases between them. Germline lookup yields CDR1 WNHNN and CDR2 SYGVQD (reference sequence). CDR3 nucleotides: TGCGCCAGCAGTGAGCTACAGGGTTGGAATCAGCCCCAGCATTTT. This codes for CASSELQGWNQPQHF.

The J gene is TRBJ2-1, the V gene TRBV18; 9 nucleotides line up with TRBD2. V was pared by 5 bases and J by 5 bases, with 10 bases of the junction left unmatched. This CDR3 contains 16 residues. CDR1 and CDR2 from the germline V gene are KGHSH and LQKENI. The DNA of the CDR3 is TGTGCCAGCTCATTTGTTGTGACTAGCGGAAACAATGAGCAGTTCTTC. Translating it yields CASSFVVTSGNNEQFF.

This sequence joins TRBV5-1 and TRBJ1-1; 7 nucleotides line up with TRBD1. This CDR3 is 14 amino acids long. CDR1 SGHRS and CDR2 YFSETQ come from the germline V gene. The V segment lost 4 bases and the J segment 3 bases; nucleotides outside the gene matches: 6. CDR3 bases: TGCGCCAGCAGCCGACAGGGCCCGGACACTGAAGCTTTCTTT. Translating it yields CASSRQGPDTEAFF.

This clone has a handful of counts. The chain joins TRBV2 to TRBJ2-3; the D is unclear. The CDR3 has 13 amino acids. V dropped 6 bases and J dropped 2 bases, with 9 bases sitting between them. Germline-derived CDR1 and CDR2 are SNHLY and FYNNEI. The CDR3 is CASSYSPTDTQYF. The CDR3 nucleotides read TGTGCCAGCAGCTACAGCCCCACAGATACGCAGTATTTT.

This clone was seen a single time. The rearrangement joins TRBV5-1 to TRBJ2-7, with D unresolved. V was trimmed by 4 bases and J by 6 bases, leaving 14 bases between them. The germline gives CDR1 SGHRS, CDR2 YFSETQ. CDR3 length equals 13 residues. CDR3 coding DNA: TGCGCCAGCAGCGCCGACATGTCCGGCGAGCAGTACTTC. Protein sequence: CASSADMSGEQYF.

This clone was counted only a few times. The DNA for the CDR3 is TGTGCCAGCAGCCAATTCGGCGGGTACGAGCAGTACTTC. This codes for CASSQFGGYEQYF. V gene TRBV4-2 combines with J gene TRBJ2-7, with D perhaps TRBD2 (5 bases). CDR1 is LGHNA, CDR2 YNFKEQ, per germline. V was pared by 2 bases and J by 4 bases, with 9 bases between. CDR3 length: 13 residues.

DNA of the CDR3: TGCAGCGCACGGGGGGGCGATGAGACCCAGTACTTC. The encoded protein is CSARGGDETQYF. This chain links TRBV29-1 with TRBJ2-5; TRBD2 aligns across 8 bases. The CDR3 runs to 12 residues. CDR1 is SQVTM, CDR2 ANQGSEA, per germline. Unmatched junction bases numbered 6, after V lost 7 bases and J lost 5 bases.

The gene calls are TRBV7-2 and TRBJ2-1, with D possibly being TRBD1 (6 bases). The V end lost 2 bases, the J end lost 9 bases, and 17 bases lay between the germline ends. The germline V gene encodes CDR1 SGHTA and CDR2 FQGNSA. The CDR3 spans 15 residues. The CDR3 DNA reads as TGTGCCAGCAGCTTATGGATCCGGGAAGGGGGTGAGCAGTTCTTC. It translates to CASSLWIREGGEQFF. Filled out from reference TRBV7-2 and TRBJ2-1, the complete variable domain reads GAGVSQSPSNKVTEKGKDVELRCDPISGHTALYWYRQSLGQGLEFLIYFQGNSAPDKSGLPSDRFSAERTGGSVSTLTIQRTQQEDSAVYLCASSLWIREGGEQFFGPGTRLTVL.

The rearrangement links TRBV5-1 to TRBJ2-7, with D maybe TRBD1 (6 bases). The CDR3 extends over 15 amino acids. Trimming took 1 base from V and 2 from J, leaving 13 bases between them. Germline CDR1 and CDR2: SGHRS and YFSETQ. DNA of the CDR3: TGCGCCAGCAGCTTGACCACAGGGTTAGCCTACGAGCAGTACTTC. Translation: CASSLTTGLAYEQYF.